The 16 T cell receptor beta chains listed next were all sequenced from one sample in a study of blood T cell repertoires in COVID-19. The method was immunoSEQ multiplex PCR; TCRdb's version includes in-frame clones alone and lacks a portion of them. The sample yields about 140,000 clones, about 76% seen once. The sample taken for sequencing was peripheral blood. These receptor sequences come from a woman aged 55-70 years with active or convalescent COVID-19.

The rearrangement uses TRBV29-1 and TRBJ1-2, with a weak D call TRBD1 (5 bases). There are 16 residues in the CDR3. Germline CDR1 is SQVTM and CDR2 is ANQGSEA. V was pared by 1 base and J by 0 bases, with 15 bases between. The CDR3 loop reads CSVEGGTDLANYGYTF. In DNA, the CDR3 is TGCAGCGTTGAAGGGGGCACGGATCTAGCTAACTATGGCTACACCTTC.

This clone came up once. The chain employs TRBV6-2 or TRBV6-3 and TRBJ2-2; tentatively, D is TRBD2 (6 bases). V lost 2 bases to trimming and J lost 1 base, with 11 bases between them. In germline, CDR1 is MNHEY, CDR2 SVGEGT. CDR3 length equals 16 residues. CDR3 in DNA: TGTGCCAGCAGTTACCAGACCGGGAGGAACACCGGGGAGCTGTTTTTT. This encodes CASSYQTGRNTGELFF.

This clone was seen more than once but under ten times. This chain joins TRBV7-9 and TRBJ1-4; D is unclear. This CDR3 is 15 amino acids long. Germline CDR1 and CDR2: SEHNR and FQNEAQ (reference sequence). Trimming cost V 7 bases and J 0 bases, with 12 bases left between them. CDR3 loop: CASTLWRATNEKLFF. The CDR3 coding sequence is TGTGCCAGCACCCTTTGGAGGGCAACTAATGAAAAACTGTTTTTT. Full variable domain (missing parts from reference TRBV7-9 and TRBJ1-4): DTGVSQNPRHKITKRGQNVTFRCDPISEHNRLYWYRQTLGQGPEFLTYFQNEAQLEKSRLLSDRFSAERPKGSFSTLEIQRTEQGDSAMYLCASTLWRATNEKLFFGSGTQLSVL.

This chain links TRBV7-2 with TRBJ2-7, with TRBD1 matching 8 bases. Per the germline V gene, CDR1 is SGHTA and CDR2 is FQGNSA. The CDR3 runs to 13 residues. J lost 9 bases, V lost 0 bases, and 4 bases had no gene match. The CDR3 DNA reads as TGTGCCAGCAGCTTAGCCAGGGGGCAGGGGCAGTACGTC. Protein sequence: CASSLARGQGQYV.

This clone was detected only a few times. The chain has TRBV29-1 and TRBJ2-7; 9 bases fit TRBD2. CDR1 and CDR2 (germline): SQVTM, ANQGSEA. With V trimmed by 3 bases and J by 3 bases, 3 bases remained unmatched. The CDR3 covers 13 residues. The CDR3 protein is CSVDGSGSYEQYF. CDR3 bases: TGCAGCGTTGATGGTAGCGGGAGCTACGAGCAGTACTTC.

The rearrangement links TRBV6-2 or TRBV6-3 to TRBJ2-3; TRBD2 might be the D (6 bases). The CDR3 is 14 residues long. Per the germline V gene, CDR1 is MNHEY and CDR2 is SVGEGT. The V end lost 4 bases, the J end lost 6 bases, and 14 bases lay between the germline ends. CDR3 in amino acids: CASSWRDGVDTQYF. The CDR3 nucleotides read TGTGCCAGCAGTTGGAGGGACGGGGTGGATACGCAGTATTTT.

This CDR3 reads CASSFSPFGNQPQHF. CDR3 coding DNA: TGTGCCAGCAGTTTTTCCCCCTTTGGCAATCAGCCCCAGCATTTT. The chain couples TRBV28 to TRBJ1-5, with D unresolved. CDR1 and CDR2 from the germline V gene are MDHEN and SYDVKM. The CDR3 is 15 amino acids. Trimming took 3 bases from V and 2 from J, leaving 11 bases between them. Filled out from reference TRBV28 and TRBJ1-5, the complete variable domain reads DVKVTQSSRYLVKRTGEKVFLECVQDMDHENMFWYRQDPGLGLRLIYFSYDVKMKEKGDIPEGYSVSREKKERFSLILESASTNQTSMYLCASSFSPFGNQPQHFGDGTRLSIL.

This clone was seen a handful of times. This chain uses TRBV27 with TRBJ2-7; D might be TRBD2 (5 bases). Germline V gene lookup returns CDR1 MNHEY and CDR2 SMNVEV (reference sequence). Trimming stripped 6 bases from V and 3 bases from J, with 12 bases between. The CDR3 contains 13 residues. The CDR3 nucleotides read TGTGCCAGCAGCTTCTCGGCGGGCTACGAGCAGTACTTC. It translates to CASSFSAGYEQYF.

This clone was found a few times. At the DNA level, this CDR3 is encoded by other sequences in the same sample as well. This rearrangement joins TRBV5-1 to TRBJ1-1; D is possibly TRBD1 (5 bases). CDR1 and CDR2 from the germline V gene are SGHRS and YFSETQ. V was pared by 4 bases and J by 1 base, with 8 bases between. The CDR3 length is 13 residues. CDR3 DNA sequence: TGCGCCAGCAGCCCCGGACAGAACACTGAAGCTTTCTTT. Protein product: CASSPGQNTEAFF.

This clone was observed a single time. V and J are TRBV19 and TRBJ2-2; 7 bases line up with TRBD1. The CDR3 contains 16 residues. The trim removed 3 bases at V and 2 bases at J, leaving 6 bases unmatched. Germline loops: CDR1 LNHDA, CDR2 SQIVND (reference sequence). CDR3 region: CASSMAGGTNTGELFF. Written as DNA, the CDR3 is TGTGCCAGTAGTATGGCAGGGGGAACAAACACCGGGGAGCTGTTTTTT.

The chain links TRBV3-1 (or the pseudogene TRBV3-2) to TRBJ1-4; no firm D call. V lost 4 bases and J 8 bases, leaving 14 bases between the germline ends. Germline values: CDR1 LGHDT, CDR2 YNNKEL (reference sequence). The CDR3 length is 14 residues. The CDR3 nucleotides read TGTGCCAGCAGCCTCTCTCCAATCGGGGAAAAACTGTTTTTT. As protein: CASSLSPIGEKLFF.

The table lists this clone with a count of one. V gene TRBV6-5 combines with J gene TRBJ2-7; TRBD2 aligns across 12 bases. The CDR3 has 15 residues. After removal of 6 bases from V and 3 bases from J, the junction contained 6 bases not matched to a gene. CDR1 is MNHEY, CDR2 SVGAGI, per germline. The CDR3 DNA sequence: TGTGCCAGCAGCCCGACTAGCGGGGGATACTACGAGCAGTACGTC. This codes for CASSPTSGGYYEQYV.

The gene calls are TRBV19 and TRBJ1-5; no reliable D call. Trimming shortened V by 2 bases and J by 0 bases, and 11 bases separated the two germline ends. The CDR3 sequence is 16 residues long. From germline, CDR1 is LNHDA and CDR2 SQIVND (reference sequence). The CDR3: CASSISFEFSNQPQHF. The DNA for the CDR3 is TGTGCCAGTAGTATATCTTTTGAGTTTAGCAATCAGCCCCAGCATTTT.

This clone was detected once. The V call is TRBV2, the J call TRBJ2-7, with 10 bases matching TRBD1. The CDR3 loop spans 13 amino acids. Trimming took 5 bases from V and 4 from J; bases not matched to a gene: 2. Germline V gene data show CDR1 as SNHLY and CDR2 as FYNNEI. The CDR3 sequence: CASSRTGGYEQYF. The CDR3 coding sequence is TGTGCCAGCAGTCGGACAGGGGGTTACGAGCAGTACTTC.

This clone was observed a few times. The chain couples TRBV27 to TRBJ1-6; D possibly corresponds to TRBD1 (6 bases). Germline V CDR1 and CDR2: MNHEY, SMNVEV (reference sequence). This CDR3 has 16 residues. The ends were cut back, 3 bases at V and 7 bases at J, with 16 bases in the middle. CDR3 DNA sequence: TGTGCCAGCAGTTTCCTCTGGGGGCGAGAGAATTCACCCCTCCACTTT. Its translation: CASSFLWGRENSPLHF.

This chain connects TRBV2 to TRBJ2-3, with 13 bases lining up with TRBD2. CDR1 and CDR2 from the germline V gene are SNHLY and FYNNEI. The CDR3 length is 15 residues. With V trimmed by 6 bases and J by 1 base, 1 base remained unmatched. CDR3 bases: TGTGCCAGCAGAGGGACTAGCGGGGGCACAGATACGCAGTATTTT. Its protein is CASRGTSGGTDTQYF.